The 21 T cell receptor beta chains reported below all come from one sample, sequenced in a study of CXCR3-negative and CXCR3-positive naive CD8 T cells. The libraries of TRB cDNA were constructed through 5' RACE using UMI labels. TCRdb reprocessed the 5' RACE reads; each CDR3 protein has one entry and no DNA is given. This sample's table reports about 130,000 distinct CDR3 sequences. Material: naive CXCR3- CD8+ T cells from blood. As for subset: CD45RO-CCR7+CD27+CD95- naive CD8+ T cells lacking CXCR3 (TNR3-). These TCRs come from a human donor in good health. Some clones in this sample may be carry-over from other donors' samples.

The chain is built from TRBV4-3 and TRBJ2-1; TCRdb designates TRBD1, a call that cannot be tested without DNA. Germline V gene lookup returns CDR1 LGHNA and CDR2 YSLEER. The CDR3 totals 15 residues. This CDR3 reads CASSAGTGEVDEQFF.

The chain employs TRBV12-3 or TRBV12-4 and TRBJ1-6; TCRdb reports TRBD1, a call that lacks DNA to check it against. The CDR3 extends over 14 amino acids. The CDR3 here is CASRAGTDNSPLHF.

The rearrangement joins TRBV11-3 to TRBJ2-3; TCRdb lists TRBD1, though no DNA is available to test this call. CDR3 length equals 18 residues. Germline loops: CDR1 SGHNT, CDR2 YENEEA. The CDR3 is CASTPIEAGTEDTDTQYF. Together with reference TRBV11-3 and TRBJ2-3, the CDR3 gives the full variable domain: EAGVVQSPRYKIIEKKQPVAFWCNPISGHNTLYWYLQNLGQGPELLIRYENEEAVDDSQLPKDRFSAERLKGVDSTLKIQPAELGDSAVYLCASTPIEAGTEDTDTQYFGPGTRLTVL.

V gene TRBV28 combines with J gene TRBJ1-5. CDR1 is MDHEN and CDR2 is SYDVKM in the germline V gene. This CDR3 spans 16 amino acids. Here the CDR3 reads CASRYLQEGSNQPQHF.

The chain joins TRBV28 to TRBJ2-1. The CDR3 contains 13 residues. CDR1 MDHEN and CDR2 SYDVKM come from the germline V gene. CDR3 residues: CASSPVIHNEQFF.

The chain has TRBV12-3 or TRBV12-4 and TRBJ2-3. This CDR3 region has 15 residues. CDR3 sequence reads: CASCPSTGSTDTQYF.

The gene calls are TRBV7-7 and TRBJ2-1; checking the TCRdb D call of TRBD1 is not possible without DNA. Germline-derived CDR1 and CDR2 are SSHAT and FNYEAQ (reference sequence). This CDR3 has 13 residues. The CDR3: CASSARQGLGQFF.

This chain uses TRBV25-1 with TRBJ1-1; TCRdb's D call of TRBD1 is untestable without DNA. CDR1 is MGHDK and CDR2 is SYGVNS in the germline V gene. This CDR3 comprises 15 residues. This chain's CDR3 is CASSEYGGTGTEAFF. Full variable domain (remainder filled in from reference TRBV25-1 and TRBJ1-1): EADIYQTPRYLVIGTGKKITLECSQTMGHDKMYWYQQDPGMELHLIHYSYGVNSTEKGDLSSESTVSRIRTEHFPLTLESARPSHTSQYLCASSEYGGTGTEAFFGQGTRLTVV.

The V and J genes are TRBV29-1 and TRBJ2-7; the TRBD1 assignment by TCRdb is unverifiable without DNA. This CDR3 has 13 residues. In germline, CDR1 is SQVTM, CDR2 ANQGSEA. The CDR3 is CSVRDRGSYEQYF.

This chain uses TRBV5-6 with TRBJ2-7; TCRdb gives TRBD2 as the D gene, but with no DNA this cannot be confirmed. Germline V lookup: CDR1 SGHDT, CDR2 YYEEEE. There are 15 residues in the CDR3. CDR3 sequence reads: CASSLVGTVSGEQYF.

The chain uses TRBV19 and TRBJ2-5; checking the TCRdb D call of TRBD1 is not possible without DNA. Germline CDR1 reads LNHDA; CDR2 reads SQIVND (reference sequence). The length of the CDR3 is 16 residues. CDR3 amino acids: CASSMSEQGMTETQYF.

CDR3 protein: CSARDLGDTEAFF. V usage is TRBV20-1 and J usage is TRBJ1-1; without DNA, the TCRdb call of TRBD1 cannot be checked. The germline V gene encodes CDR1 DFQATT and CDR2 SNEGSKA (reference sequence). CDR3 length equals 13 residues.

The CDR3 reads CASSDLQGLDYEQYF. V is TRBV10-1 and J is TRBJ2-7; there is no DNA to check the TCRdb D call of TRBD2. The CDR3 extends over 15 amino acids. Germline V gives CDR1 WNHNN, CDR2 SYGVQD (reference sequence).

The chain joins TRBV7-3 to TRBJ1-1; the TRBD1 assignment by TCRdb is unverifiable without DNA. This CDR3 has 13 amino acids. CDR1 is SGHTA, CDR2 FQGTGA, per germline. The CDR3 sequence is CASSFRGGPEAFF.

The chain is built from TRBV28 and TRBJ2-1; TCRdb lists TRBD1, though no DNA is available to test this call. This CDR3 comprises 16 residues. Germline V gene data show CDR1 as MDHEN and CDR2 as SYDVKM. The chain's CDR3 is CASSLGTGIGLGEQFF.

V gene TRBV23-1 combines with J gene TRBJ2-7; TCRdb designates TRBD2, a call that cannot be tested without DNA. TRBV23-1 is flagged as an ORF with uncertain function. The length of the CDR3 is 15 residues. CDR3 sequence: CASSRASGICSEQYF.

The genes are TRBV6-2 or TRBV6-3 and TRBJ2-6. Germline values: CDR1 MNHEY, CDR2 SVGEGT. CDR3 size: 15 residues. The CDR3 region is CASSKEGSGANVLTF.

V usage is TRBV20-1 and J usage is TRBJ2-1; TCRdb designates TRBD2, a call that cannot be tested without DNA. Per the germline V gene, CDR1 is DFQATT and CDR2 is SNEGSKA (reference sequence). The CDR3 sequence is 18 residues long. CDR3 amino acids: CSASDGGLSGRINNEQFF.

The chain combines TRBV5-8 with TRBJ2-7; without DNA, the TCRdb call of TRBD1 cannot be checked. The CDR3 length is 15 residues. CDR1 is SGHTS, CDR2 YDEGEE, per germline. This chain's CDR3 is CASRPRQGIFYEQYF.

This chain connects TRBV11-2 to TRBJ2-1; TCRdb's D call of TRBD2 is untestable without DNA. The CDR3 consists of 20 residues. The germline CDR1 and CDR2 sequences are SGHAT and FQNNGV. The CDR3 sequence: CASSSAGTSGIHQRVNEQFF. The complete variable domain, with remaining parts taken from reference TRBV11-2 and TRBJ2-1, reads EAGVAQSPRYKIIEKRQSVAFWCNPISGHATLYWYQQILGQGPKLLIQFQNNGVVDDSQLPKDRFSAERLKGVDSTLKIQPAKLEDSAVYLCASSSAGTSGIHQRVNEQFFGPGTRLTVL.

The V call is TRBV14, the J call TRBJ2-1. The CDR3 has 15 amino acids. Germline CDR1 SGHDN, CDR2 FVKESK. CDR3 sequence: CASSQDDSSLDEQFF. The full variable domain, with the rest looked up from reference TRBV14 and TRBJ2-1, is EAGVTQFPSHSVIEKGQTVTLRCDPISGHDNLYWYRRVMGKEIKFLLHFVKESKQDESGMPNNRFLAERTGGTYSTLKVQPAELEDSGVYFCASSQDDSSLDEQFFGPGTRLTVL.